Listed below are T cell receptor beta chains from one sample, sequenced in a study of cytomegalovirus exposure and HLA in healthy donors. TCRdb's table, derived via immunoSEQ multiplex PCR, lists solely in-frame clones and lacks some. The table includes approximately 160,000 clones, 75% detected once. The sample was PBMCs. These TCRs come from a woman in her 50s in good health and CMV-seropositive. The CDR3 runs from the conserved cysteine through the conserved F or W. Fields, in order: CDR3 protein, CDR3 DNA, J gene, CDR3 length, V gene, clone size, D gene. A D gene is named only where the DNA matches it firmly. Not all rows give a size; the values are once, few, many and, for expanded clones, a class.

CDR3aa: CASSLVSGHRGEQFF; CDR3nt: TGTGCCAGCAGCTTAGTCTCAGGGCACCGCGGTGAGCAGTTCTTC; j_gene: TRBJ2-1; len: 15; v_gene: TRBV11-2; abundance: .; d_gene: .
CDR3aa: CASSLEGGDQPQHF; CDR3nt: TGTGCCAGCAGCTTGGAAGGGGGCGACCAGCCCCAGCATTTT; j_gene: TRBJ1-5; len: 14; v_gene: TRBV7-9; abundance: .; d_gene: TRBD1
CDR3aa: CASRERPGQGINTGELFF; CDR3nt: TGTGCCAGCCGTGAACGACCGGGACAGGGGATTAACACCGGGGAGCTGTTTTTT; j_gene: TRBJ2-2; len: 18; v_gene: TRBV6-1; abundance: .; d_gene: TRBD1
CDR3aa: CASSRARDEQYF; CDR3nt: TGCGCCAGCAGCCGGGCGCGGGACGAGCAGTACTTC; j_gene: TRBJ2-7; len: 12; v_gene: TRBV5-1; abundance: .; d_gene: .
CDR3aa: CASSVRPGGSSYNEQFF; CDR3nt: TGTGCCAGCAGCGTACGACCAGGGGGAAGCTCCTACAATGAGCAGTTCTTC; j_gene: TRBJ2-1; len: 17; v_gene: TRBV9; abundance: .; d_gene: TRBD1
CDR3aa: CASSIDFENGYTF; CDR3nt: TGTGCCAGTAGTATAGATTTTGAGAATGGCTACACCTTC; j_gene: TRBJ1-2; len: 13; v_gene: TRBV19; abundance: .; d_gene: .
CDR3aa: CASSVAGGRTETQYF; CDR3nt: TGTGCCAGCAGCGTAGCCGGGGGGCGGACTGAGACCCAGTACTTC; j_gene: TRBJ2-5; len: 15; v_gene: TRBV9; abundance: few; d_gene: .
CDR3aa: CASSWGGDGELFF; CDR3nt: TGTGCCAGCAGCTGGGGGGGGGACGGGGAGCTGTTTTTT; j_gene: TRBJ2-2; len: 13; v_gene: TRBV5-4; abundance: few; d_gene: TRBD2
CDR3aa: CASSLGTAVGGYTF; CDR3nt: TGTGCCAGCAGCTTGGGGACTGCTGTGGGTGGCTACACCTTC; j_gene: TRBJ1-2; len: 14; v_gene: TRBV5-6; abundance: .; d_gene: .
CDR3aa: CASSITTGIEQYF; CDR3nt: TGTGCCAGCAGTATAACGACAGGGATCGAGCAGTACTTC; j_gene: TRBJ2-7; len: 13; v_gene: TRBV27; abundance: .; d_gene: TRBD1